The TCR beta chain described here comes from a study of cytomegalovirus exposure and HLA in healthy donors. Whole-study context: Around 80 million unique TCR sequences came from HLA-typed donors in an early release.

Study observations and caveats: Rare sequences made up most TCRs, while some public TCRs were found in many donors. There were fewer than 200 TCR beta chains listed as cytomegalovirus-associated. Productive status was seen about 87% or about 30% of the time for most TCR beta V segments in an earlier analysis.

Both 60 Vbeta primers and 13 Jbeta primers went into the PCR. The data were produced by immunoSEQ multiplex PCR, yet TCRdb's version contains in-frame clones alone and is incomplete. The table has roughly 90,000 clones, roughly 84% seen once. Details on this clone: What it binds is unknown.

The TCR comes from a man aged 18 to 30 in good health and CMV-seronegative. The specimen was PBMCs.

The CDR3 sequence: CASRGAASPNEAFF. The CDR3 DNA reads as TGTGCCAGCAGGGGGGCGGCCAGCCCGAATGAAGCTTTCTTT. The gene calls are TRBV6-1 and TRBJ1-1, with TRBD1 as a possible D gene (6 bases). V was clipped by 6 bases and J by 7 bases, with 18 bases between them. CDR3 size: 14 residues. From germline, CDR1 is MNHNS and CDR2 SASEGT.